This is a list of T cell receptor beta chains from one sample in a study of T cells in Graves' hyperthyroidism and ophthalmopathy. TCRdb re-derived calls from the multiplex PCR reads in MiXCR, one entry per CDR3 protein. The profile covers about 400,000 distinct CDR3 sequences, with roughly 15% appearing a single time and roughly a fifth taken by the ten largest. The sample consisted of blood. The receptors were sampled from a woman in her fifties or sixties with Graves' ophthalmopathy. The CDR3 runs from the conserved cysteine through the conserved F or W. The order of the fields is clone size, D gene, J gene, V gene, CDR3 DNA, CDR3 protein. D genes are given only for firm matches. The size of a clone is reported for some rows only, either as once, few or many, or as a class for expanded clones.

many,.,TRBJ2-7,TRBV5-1,TGCGCCAGCAGCCGGCAGGGGGGACCTGACTACGAGCAGTACTTC,CASSRQGGPDYEQYF
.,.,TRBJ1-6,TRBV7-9,TGTGCCAGCAGCCCTGCCGGGATTGAGGATTCACCCCTCCACTTT,CASSPAGIEDSPLHF
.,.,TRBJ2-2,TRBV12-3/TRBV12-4,TGTGCCAGCAGTGTACAGGAGATCACCGGGGAGCTGTTTTTT,CASSVQEITGELFF
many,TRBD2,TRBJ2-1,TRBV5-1,TGCGCCAGCAGCTTGGAACTAGCGGGAGTAAGTCGGCAGTTCTTC,CASSLELAGVSRQFF
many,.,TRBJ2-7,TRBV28,TGTGCCAGCAGTTTAGGACAGCCGACCTACGAGCAGTACTTC,CASSLGQPTYEQYF
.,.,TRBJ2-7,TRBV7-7,TGTGCCAGCAGCTTCGGGACAAAAACCTACGAGCAGTACTTC,CASSFGTKTYEQYF
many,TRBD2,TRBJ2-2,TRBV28,TGTGCCAGCAGTCCCCCCCGGAGGGCTAGCGGGAGAACCGGGGAGCTGTTTTTT,CASSPPRRASGRTGELFF
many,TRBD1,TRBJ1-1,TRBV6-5,TGTGCCAGCAGCCCAACAGGGGGCGTGAGTAAGAACACTGAAGCTTTCTTT,CASSPTGGVSKNTEAFF
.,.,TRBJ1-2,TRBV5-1,TGCGCCAGCAGCCCCTCGGTCGGGGTTTCCTATGGCTACACCTTC,CASSPSVGVSYGYTF
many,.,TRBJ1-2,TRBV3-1,TGTGCCAGCAGCCAAAGAGCAGGGAGGGCTAACTATGGCTACACCTTC,CASSQRAGRANYGYTF
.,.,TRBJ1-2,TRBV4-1,TGCGCCAGCAGCCAAGAAATCGGGGGCTACACCTTC,CASSQEIGGYTF
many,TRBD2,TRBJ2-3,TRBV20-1,TGCAGTGCTAGAGATCGGACTAGCGGTCCCACAGATACGCAGTATTTT,CSARDRTSGPTDTQYF
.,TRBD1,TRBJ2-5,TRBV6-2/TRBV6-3,TGTGCCAGCAGTTGCTCAAGGGGGCGCGGAGAGACCCAGTACTTC,CASSCSRGRGETQYF
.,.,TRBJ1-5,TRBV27,TGTGCCAGCAGTTTCAAGAATTATCAGCCCCAGCATTTT,CASSFKNYQPQHF
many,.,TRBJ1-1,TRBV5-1,TGCGCCAGCAGCCCACCCCCGGCAGGCGGGGTGAACACTGAAGCTTTCTTT,CASSPPPAGGVNTEAFF
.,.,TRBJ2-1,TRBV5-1,TGTGCCAGCAGTCGACGGGACGGACCAGGCAATGGGCAGTTCTTC,CASSRRDGPGNGQFF
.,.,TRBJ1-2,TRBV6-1,TGTGCCAGCAGTGAACAGAACTATGGCTACACCTTC,CASSEQNYGYTF
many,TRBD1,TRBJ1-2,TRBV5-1,TGCGCCAGCAGCTTCGGACAGGGTAGCTACACCTTC,CASSFGQGSYTF
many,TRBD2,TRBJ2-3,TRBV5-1,TGCGCCAGCAGCTTTCGGCTCCTGGGACTAGCGGCCACAGATACGCAGTATTTT,CASSFRLLGLAATDTQYF
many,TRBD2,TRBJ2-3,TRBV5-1,TGCGCCAGCAGCTCGACTAGCGGGAGATCAGATACGCAGTATTTT,CASSSTSGRSDTQYF
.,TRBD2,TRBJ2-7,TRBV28,TGTGCCAGCAGCCAAGATCGCTTTGGACTAGCGACATACGAGCAGTACTTC,CASSQDRFGLATYEQYF
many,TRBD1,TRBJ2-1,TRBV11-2,TGTGCCAGCAGCTCTACAGGGGTTGTGCAGTTCTTC,CASSSTGVVQFF
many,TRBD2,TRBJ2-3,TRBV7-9,TGTGCCAGCAGCGGTACTAGCGGGAGGGCCGAGGCAGATACGCAGTATTTT,CASSGTSGRAEADTQYF
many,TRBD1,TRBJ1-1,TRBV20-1,TGCAGTGCTAGAGACAGGGGGCGAAGCATGAACACTGAAGCTTTCTTT,CSARDRGRSMNTEAFF
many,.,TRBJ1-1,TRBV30,TGTGCCTGGAGTGTAAACACTGAAGCTTTCTTT,CAWSVNTEAFF
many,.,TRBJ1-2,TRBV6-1,TGTGCCGGACGGACGGATCCTAACTATGGCTACACCTTC,CAGRTDPNYGYTF
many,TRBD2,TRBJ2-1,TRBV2,TGTGCCAGCAGTGCAGCGGGAGAGAGTGAGCAGTTCTTC,CASSAAGESEQFF
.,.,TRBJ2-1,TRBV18,TGTGCCAGCTCACCCATGCGGGGCCCGTACAATGAGCAGTTCTTC,CASSPMRGPYNEQFF
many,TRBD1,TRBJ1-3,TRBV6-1,TGTGCCAGCAGTACAGGGGCCTCTGGAAACACCATATATTTT,CASSTGASGNTIYF
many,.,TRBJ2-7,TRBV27,TGTGCCACTTCCCGGTGGGGAGCAGGGTACGAGCAGTACTTC,CATSRWGAGYEQYF
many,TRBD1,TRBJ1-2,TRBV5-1,TGCGCCAGCAGCTTGTACCAGGGGGGCCAGACTGGCTACACCTTC,CASSLYQGGQTGYTF
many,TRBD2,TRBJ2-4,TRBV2,TGTGCCACCACCCCCGGGCTAGCGGGAGAAGCCAAAAACATTCAGTACTTC,CATTPGLAGEAKNIQYF
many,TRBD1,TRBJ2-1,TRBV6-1,TGTGCCAGCAGTGAATGGCGACAGGGGGTGACCATCCATGAGCAGTTCTTC,CASSEWRQGVTIHEQFF
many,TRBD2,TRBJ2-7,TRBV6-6,TGTGCCAGCAGTTACCGGGGGGGGGGTCTCGAGCAGTACTTC,CASSYRGGGLEQYF
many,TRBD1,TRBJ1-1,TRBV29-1,TGCAGCGTTGAAGAGTTCGGGACAGGGGGGGGAACTGAAGCTTTCTTT,CSVEEFGTGGGTEAFF
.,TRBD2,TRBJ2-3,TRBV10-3,TGTGCCATCAGTAGCGGGGACACAGATACGCAGTATTTT,CAISSGDTDTQYF
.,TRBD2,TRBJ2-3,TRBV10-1,TGCGCCAGCAGTGAGGGGGCTAGCGGGTCTTTCACAGATACGCAGTATTTT,CASSEGASGSFTDTQYF
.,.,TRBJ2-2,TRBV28,TGTGCCAGCAGGCCCGACAACACCGGGGAGCTGTTTTTT,CASRPDNTGELFF
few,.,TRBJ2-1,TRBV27,TGTGCCAGCAGTTTATTGGAGGGGGTTCTCTCCTACAATGAGCAGTTCTTC,CASSLLEGVLSYNEQFF
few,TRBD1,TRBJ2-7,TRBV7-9,TGTGCCAGCAGCTTAGGACAGGGGAATTTCGCCTACGAGCAGTACTTC,CASSLGQGNFAYEQYF
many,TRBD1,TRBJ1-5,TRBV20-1,TGCAGTGCTAGACGGCGGACAGGGGCCCTCAATCAGCCCCAGCATTTT,CSARRRTGALNQPQHF
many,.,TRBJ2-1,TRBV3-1,TGTGCCAGCAGCCCCCCTGGGAGGGGGCGCTGGTCCAATGAGCAGTTCTTC,CASSPPGRGRWSNEQFF
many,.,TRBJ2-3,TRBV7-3,TGTGCCAGCAGCCCTGGACTAGATACGCAGTATTTT,CASSPGLDTQYF
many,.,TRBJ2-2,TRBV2,TGTGCCAGCAGAGGCAACGCGAACACCGGGGAGCTGTTTTTT,CASRGNANTGELFF
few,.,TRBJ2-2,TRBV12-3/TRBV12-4,TGTGCCAGCAGTTTAAGAGAAGCCGGGGAGCTGTTTTTT,CASSLREAGELFF
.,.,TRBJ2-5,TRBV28,TGTGCCAGCAGTTTCGGGGTCCTCGAGACCCAGTACTTC,CASSFGVLETQYF
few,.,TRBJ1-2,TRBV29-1,TGCAGCGTTGACAGTCCCTATGGCTACACCTTC,CSVDSPYGYTF